Below, 21 T cell receptor beta chains from the same sample are listed, as sequenced in a study of T cell repertoires in chronic hepatitis B (dated by TCRdb to the late 2010s). Receptor amplification or capture employed the immunoSEQ multiplex PCR assay. What TCRdb holds here is the immuneACCESS table cut down to in-frame rearrangements. Part of the clones is not present; checked against another copy, under half of the missing clones reflect an unresolved V gene, and the others are unexplained. The sample table contains around 700 clones; only one count was recorded for roughly 85% of them. The top ten clonotypes cover less than 5% of the sample. The specimen sequenced was total CD8+ T cells from PBMCs. All receptors come from a human donor with chronic hepatitis B virus infection.

This rearrangement joins TRBV4-3 to TRBJ2-7, with 7 nucleotides matching TRBD2. Germline V gives CDR1 LGHNA, CDR2 YSLEER. The J segment lost 1 base and the V segment lost 0 bases, leaving 12 bases of the junction unmatched. CDR3 length: 18 residues. CDR3 amino acids: CASSQDRASGNPSYEQYF. In nucleotides, the CDR3 is TGCGCCAGCAGCCAAGATCGAGCTAGCGGCAATCCATCCTACGAGCAGTACTTC.

The rearrangement joins TRBV19 to TRBJ1-1; D gene uncertain. This CDR3 has 14 amino acids. V dropped 4 bases and J dropped 0 bases, with 9 bases sitting between them. Germline CDR1 LNHDA, CDR2 SQIVND (reference sequence). CDR3 loop: CASSSITVNTEAFF. The CDR3 bases are TGTGCCAGTAGTAGCATCACAGTGAACACTGAAGCTTTCTTT.

This rearrangement joins TRBV7-2 to TRBJ2-3, with a possible D match to TRBD2 (5 bases). Germline CDR1 and CDR2: SGHTA and FQGNSA. Trimming cost V 10 bases and J 4 bases, with 6 bases left between them. The CDR3 covers 10 residues. As DNA, the CDR3 is TGTGCCACGAGGGCAGATACGCAGTATTTT. This gives the protein CATRADTQYF.

This clone was observed a single time. The chain links TRBV28 to TRBJ2-7; 15 positions agree with TRBD2. The V and J ends lost 5 bases and 4 bases, in that order; junction bases with no gene match: 6. CDR1 and CDR2 from the germline V gene are MDHEN and SYDVKM. CDR3 length: 16 residues. As DNA, the CDR3 is TGTGCCAGCAGTATGGGACTAGCGGGAGGAGGTTACGAGCAGTACTTC. It encodes CASSMGLAGGGYEQYF.

The chain carries TRBV6-4 and TRBJ2-3, with 9 bases fitting TRBD1. V lost 4 bases, J lost 1 base, and 0 bases stayed unmatched. The CDR3 runs 14 residues. Germline CDR1 and CDR2: MRHNA and SNTAGT. CDR3 residues: CASSGTGGTDTQYF. DNA of the CDR3: TGTGCCAGCAGTGGGACAGGGGGCACAGATACGCAGTATTTT.

The V gene is TRBV4-1, the J gene TRBJ2-4; D not certain. The V end lost 2 bases, the J end lost 1 base, and 9 bases lay between the germline ends. Germline V gives CDR1 MGHRA, CDR2 YSYEKL. CDR3 size: 15 residues. This chain's CDR3 is CASSQLLGAKNIQYF. The DNA for the CDR3 is TGCGCCAGCAGCCAACTCCTGGGGGCCAAAAACATTCAGTACTTC.

J is TRBJ2-3 and V is TRBV7-9; 7 positions match TRBD2. The CDR3 covers 16 residues. Germline CDR1 and CDR2: SEHNR and FQNEAQ (reference sequence). The J segment lost 6 bases and the V segment lost 7 bases, leaving 16 bases of the junction unmatched. CDR3 DNA sequence: TGTGCCAGCACCGCCACCAGCGGGACTTTAAGGGATACGCAGTATTTT. Protein product: CASTATSGTLRDTQYF.

V usage is TRBV4-2 and J usage is TRBJ2-7, with 7 bases that match TRBD1. There are 19 residues in the CDR3. The trim removed 6 bases at V and 3 bases at J, leaving 23 bases unmatched. Germline loops: CDR1 LGHNA, CDR2 YNFKEQ. The CDR3 here is CASSLRKSLVTGIGYEQYF. CDR3 sequence (DNA): TGTGCCAGCAGTCTCAGGAAAAGTCTGGTGACAGGGATTGGCTACGAGCAGTACTTC.

This clone was detected only once. This sequence joins TRBV14 and TRBJ1-3, with 7 bases identical to TRBD1. Germline V gene data show CDR1 as SGHDN and CDR2 as FVKESK. The V gene end was trimmed by 2 bases and the J gene end by 4 bases; junction bases not matched to a gene: 5. This CDR3 is 15 amino acids long. CDR3 sequence: CASSQNRGPGNTIYF. Written as DNA, the CDR3 is TGTGCCAGCAGCCAAAACAGGGGACCCGGAAACACCATATATTTT.

This clone was seen a few times. This chain links TRBV6-4 with TRBJ2-5, with TRBD2 as a possible D gene (6 bases). Per germline, CDR1 MRHNA and CDR2 SNTAGT. Trimming removed 6 bases from V and 4 bases from J, with 18 bases in between. The CDR3 loop spans 15 amino acids. The CDR3 protein is CASSPVAGGVETQYF. CDR3 DNA sequence: TGTGCCAGCAGCCCCGTTGCCGGGGGAGTAGAGACCCAGTACTTC.

V usage is TRBV21-1 and J usage is TRBJ2-3. TRBV21-1 is classified as a pseudogene. CDR3 length: 17 amino acids. The CDR3 reads CASSKSPGVSNTDTQYF. DNA of the CDR3: TGTGCCAGCAGCAAATCCCCGGGCGTCAGCAACACAGATACGCAGTATTTT.

The V call is TRBV7-8, the J call TRBJ1-1, with 9 nucleotides matching TRBD1. The germline V gene encodes CDR1 SGHVS and CDR2 FQNEAQ. This CDR3 contains 15 residues. Trimming cost V 5 bases and J 6 bases; bases outside gene matches: 10. The CDR3 region has the DNA TGTGCCAGCAGCACCATGGGACAGGGTAGTCCTGAAGCTTTCTTT. Translated: CASSTMGQGSPEAFF.

The V call is TRBV6-6, the J call TRBJ2-2; D not resolved. The CDR3 contains 12 residues. The ends were cut back, 8 bases at V and 0 bases at J, with 4 bases in the middle. CDR1 MNHNY and CDR2 SVGAGI come from the germline V gene (reference sequence). The CDR3 DNA is TGTGCCAGCGGAGCGAACACCGGGGAGCTGTTTTTT. Translated, it gives CASGANTGELFF.

This clone was detected only once. The V gene is TRBV29-1, the J gene TRBJ2-7; D call uncertain. Trimming left V 5 bases short and J 0 bases short, with 14 bases between. The CDR3 sequence is 14 residues long. CDR1 and CDR2 from the germline V gene are SQVTM and ANQGSEA. The CDR3 DNA reads TGCAGCGTTATAGGCGAGCCTTTCTCCTACGAGCAGTACTTC. The encoded protein is CSVIGEPFSYEQYF.

This clone was counted a few times. The rearrangement uses TRBV10-1 and TRBJ2-6; D gene ambiguous. This CDR3 contains 17 residues. CDR1 is WNHNN and CDR2 is SYGVQD in the germline V gene (reference sequence). V lost 3 bases and J 5 bases, leaving 17 bases between the germline ends. The CDR3 sequence: CASSEATAQSRANVLTF. In nucleotides, the CDR3 is TGCGCCAGCAGTGAAGCTACCGCACAAAGTCGGGCCAACGTCCTGACTTTC.

This rearrangement joins TRBV27 to TRBJ2-1; 11 positions agree with TRBD2. CDR3 length: 13 residues. The V gene end was trimmed by 4 bases and the J gene end by 14 bases; junction bases not matched to a gene: 7. CDR1 is MNHEY and CDR2 is SMNVEV in the germline V gene (reference sequence). CDR3 coding DNA: TGTGCCAGCAGTTACCAACTAGCGGGAGATGAGTTCTTC. It yields the protein CASSYQLAGDEFF.

This clone was observed a few times. The V call is TRBV9, the J call TRBJ2-2; D might be TRBD2 (5 bases). Germline lookup yields CDR1 SGDLS and CDR2 YYNGEE. Trimming shortened V by 3 bases and J by 6 bases, and 9 bases separated the two germline ends. This CDR3 has 13 amino acids. CDR3 nucleotide sequence: TGTGCCAGCAGCGCCCTGAGGGCCGGGGAGCTGTTTTTT. It is translated as CASSALRAGELFF.

This chain connects TRBV6-5 to TRBJ2-1; D is unresolved. V lost 0 bases and J lost 10, with 7 bases in between. CDR1 is MNHEY and CDR2 is SVGAGI in the germline V gene. This CDR3 is built from 12 residues. The CDR3 loop reads CASSYSSSEQFF. CDR3 nucleotides: TGTGCCAGCAGTTACTCTAGCAGCGAGCAGTTCTTC.

The rearrangement joins TRBV7-8 to TRBJ2-1; D unclear. Germline V gene lookup returns CDR1 SGHVS and CDR2 FQNEAQ. This CDR3 spans 12 amino acids. V lost 0 bases, J lost 7 bases, and 4 bases lay in between. DNA for the CDR3: TGTGCCAGCAGCTTAGCGATTAATGAGCAGTTCTTC. Translated: CASSLAINEQFF.

The chain carries TRBV5-4 and TRBJ2-7, with D possibly matching TRBD2 (5 bases). CDR1 and CDR2 from the germline V gene are SGHNT and YYREEE (reference sequence). V lost 4 bases to trimming and J lost 0 bases, with 8 bases between them. The CDR3 totals 13 residues. In DNA form, the CDR3 reads TGTGCCAGCAGCCCGGGATTCTCCTACGAGCAGTACTTC. As protein: CASSPGFSYEQYF.

The chain uses TRBV6-1 and TRBJ1-6; D is uncertain. The ends were cut back, 0 bases at V and 5 bases at J, with 8 bases in the middle. From germline, CDR1 is MNHNS and CDR2 SASEGT. This CDR3 contains 15 residues. The CDR3 here is CASSEARQHNSPLHF. The CDR3 nucleotides read TGTGCCAGCAGTGAAGCCAGGCAGCATAATTCACCCCTCCACTTT.